These 9 T cell receptor beta chains were sequenced from one sample in a study of shared clonotypes between healthy human individuals. Clones were sequenced by immunoSEQ multiplex PCR, and TCRdb holds only the in-frame ones, with some missing. This repertoire shows 950,000 to 1,100,000 clones, around 82% found once; its top ten account for around 0.6%. The specimen was memory CD4+ T cells from PBMCs. Subset defined: CD45RA-negative fraction. These receptors were obtained from a man aged 18 to 30 in good health. Some clones in this sample may be carry-over from other donors' samples.

This clone was seen a single time. The chain is built from TRBV14 and TRBJ2-1, with D tentatively TRBD2 (7 bases). This CDR3 region has 16 residues. V was shortened by 4 bases and J by 4 bases, with 17 bases between the two germline ends. The germline V gene has CDR1 SGHDN and CDR2 FVKESK. This CDR3 is CASSLQGRGGYNEQFF. The CDR3 coding sequence is TGTGCCAGCAGCCTCCAGGGGAGGGGCGGGTACAATGAGCAGTTCTTC.

This chain uses TRBV2 with TRBJ1-1; D is undetermined. The ends were cut back, 8 bases at V and 4 bases at J, with 23 bases in the middle. In germline, CDR1 is SNHLY, CDR2 FYNNEI. The CDR3 runs 16 residues. Here the CDR3 DNA reads TGTGCCAGCCTCCAGCAGGAGCCACGGCCGGGCACTGAAGCTTTCTTT. Encoded protein: CASLQQEPRPGTEAFF.

The V call is TRBV4-3, the J call TRBJ1-1; TRBD1 matches at 7 bases. From germline, CDR1 is LGHNA and CDR2 YSLEER. V lost 0 bases to trimming and J lost 3 bases; unmatched junction nucleotides: 4. The CDR3 extends over 15 amino acids. The CDR3 sequence is CASSQDLQGHTEAFF. The CDR3 DNA is TGCGCCAGCAGCCAAGACCTACAGGGGCACACTGAAGCTTTCTTT.

This chain links TRBV5-5 with TRBJ1-3, with no clear D. Germline-derived CDR1 and CDR2 are SGHKS and YYEKEE (reference sequence). Trimming removed 2 bases at V and 2 bases at J, with 5 bases between. The CDR3 spans 13 residues. CDR3 DNA: TGTGCCAGCAGCTTAGGTACTGGAAACACCATATATTTT. It specifies CASSLGTGNTIYF.

The chain is built from TRBV18 and TRBJ2-1, with D possibly being TRBD1 (5 bases). The CDR3 runs to 15 residues. The germline V gene encodes CDR1 KGHSH and CDR2 LQKENI. V dropped 3 bases and J dropped 3 bases, with 12 bases sitting between them. CDR3 residues: CASSPSQGFYNEQFF. The CDR3, as DNA: TGTGCCAGCTCACCGAGCCAGGGTTTCTACAATGAGCAGTTCTTC.

This clone was detected ten times or more. CDR3 DNA sequence: TGTGCCAGCAGCTTAGGGACTCATGGGGCCGGGGAGCTGTTTTTT. Its protein is CASSLGTHGAGELFF. This sequence joins TRBV7-8 and TRBJ2-2, with D perhaps TRBD2 (5 bases). The CDR3 has 15 amino acids. V was clipped by 1 base and J by 6 bases, with 12 bases between them. The V gene's germline CDR1 is SGHVS and CDR2 FQNEAQ. Variable domain in full (rest from reference TRBV7-8 and TRBJ2-2): GAGVSQSPRYKVAKRGQDVALRCDPISGHVSLFWYQQALGQGPEFLTYFQNEAQLDKSGLPSDRFFAERPEGSVSTLKIQRTQQEDSAVYLCASSLGTHGAGELFFGEGSRLTVL.

The V call is TRBV30, the J call TRBJ2-3; D ambiguous. Per the germline V gene, CDR1 is GTSNPN and CDR2 is SVGIG (reference sequence). The CDR3 totals 13 residues. Deletions cut 1 base from V and 0 bases from J, with 5 bases between. CDR3 in DNA: TGTGCCTGGAGTGCGATCAGCACAGATACGCAGTATTTT. Its protein product is CAWSAISTDTQYF.

The chain recombines TRBV4-1 with TRBJ1-4, with TRBD1 matching 9 bases. This CDR3 has 16 residues. Trimming took 1 base from V and 4 from J; bases not matched to a gene: 4. Germline lookup yields CDR1 MGHRA and CDR2 YSYEKL. In DNA form, the CDR3 reads TGCGCCAGCAGCCAAGGCCCGGGACAGGGTAATGAAAAACTGTTTTTT. It translates to CASSQGPGQGNEKLFF.

V gene TRBV9 combines with J gene TRBJ2-7; 12 positions agree with TRBD2. V dropped 4 bases and J dropped 4; count of bases not matched to a gene: 3. In germline, CDR1 is SGDLS, CDR2 YYNGEE. The CDR3 contains 14 residues. In nucleotides, the CDR3 is TGTGCCAGCAGCCTTGGACTAGCGGGATACGAGCAGTACTTC. It yields the protein CASSLGLAGYEQYF.